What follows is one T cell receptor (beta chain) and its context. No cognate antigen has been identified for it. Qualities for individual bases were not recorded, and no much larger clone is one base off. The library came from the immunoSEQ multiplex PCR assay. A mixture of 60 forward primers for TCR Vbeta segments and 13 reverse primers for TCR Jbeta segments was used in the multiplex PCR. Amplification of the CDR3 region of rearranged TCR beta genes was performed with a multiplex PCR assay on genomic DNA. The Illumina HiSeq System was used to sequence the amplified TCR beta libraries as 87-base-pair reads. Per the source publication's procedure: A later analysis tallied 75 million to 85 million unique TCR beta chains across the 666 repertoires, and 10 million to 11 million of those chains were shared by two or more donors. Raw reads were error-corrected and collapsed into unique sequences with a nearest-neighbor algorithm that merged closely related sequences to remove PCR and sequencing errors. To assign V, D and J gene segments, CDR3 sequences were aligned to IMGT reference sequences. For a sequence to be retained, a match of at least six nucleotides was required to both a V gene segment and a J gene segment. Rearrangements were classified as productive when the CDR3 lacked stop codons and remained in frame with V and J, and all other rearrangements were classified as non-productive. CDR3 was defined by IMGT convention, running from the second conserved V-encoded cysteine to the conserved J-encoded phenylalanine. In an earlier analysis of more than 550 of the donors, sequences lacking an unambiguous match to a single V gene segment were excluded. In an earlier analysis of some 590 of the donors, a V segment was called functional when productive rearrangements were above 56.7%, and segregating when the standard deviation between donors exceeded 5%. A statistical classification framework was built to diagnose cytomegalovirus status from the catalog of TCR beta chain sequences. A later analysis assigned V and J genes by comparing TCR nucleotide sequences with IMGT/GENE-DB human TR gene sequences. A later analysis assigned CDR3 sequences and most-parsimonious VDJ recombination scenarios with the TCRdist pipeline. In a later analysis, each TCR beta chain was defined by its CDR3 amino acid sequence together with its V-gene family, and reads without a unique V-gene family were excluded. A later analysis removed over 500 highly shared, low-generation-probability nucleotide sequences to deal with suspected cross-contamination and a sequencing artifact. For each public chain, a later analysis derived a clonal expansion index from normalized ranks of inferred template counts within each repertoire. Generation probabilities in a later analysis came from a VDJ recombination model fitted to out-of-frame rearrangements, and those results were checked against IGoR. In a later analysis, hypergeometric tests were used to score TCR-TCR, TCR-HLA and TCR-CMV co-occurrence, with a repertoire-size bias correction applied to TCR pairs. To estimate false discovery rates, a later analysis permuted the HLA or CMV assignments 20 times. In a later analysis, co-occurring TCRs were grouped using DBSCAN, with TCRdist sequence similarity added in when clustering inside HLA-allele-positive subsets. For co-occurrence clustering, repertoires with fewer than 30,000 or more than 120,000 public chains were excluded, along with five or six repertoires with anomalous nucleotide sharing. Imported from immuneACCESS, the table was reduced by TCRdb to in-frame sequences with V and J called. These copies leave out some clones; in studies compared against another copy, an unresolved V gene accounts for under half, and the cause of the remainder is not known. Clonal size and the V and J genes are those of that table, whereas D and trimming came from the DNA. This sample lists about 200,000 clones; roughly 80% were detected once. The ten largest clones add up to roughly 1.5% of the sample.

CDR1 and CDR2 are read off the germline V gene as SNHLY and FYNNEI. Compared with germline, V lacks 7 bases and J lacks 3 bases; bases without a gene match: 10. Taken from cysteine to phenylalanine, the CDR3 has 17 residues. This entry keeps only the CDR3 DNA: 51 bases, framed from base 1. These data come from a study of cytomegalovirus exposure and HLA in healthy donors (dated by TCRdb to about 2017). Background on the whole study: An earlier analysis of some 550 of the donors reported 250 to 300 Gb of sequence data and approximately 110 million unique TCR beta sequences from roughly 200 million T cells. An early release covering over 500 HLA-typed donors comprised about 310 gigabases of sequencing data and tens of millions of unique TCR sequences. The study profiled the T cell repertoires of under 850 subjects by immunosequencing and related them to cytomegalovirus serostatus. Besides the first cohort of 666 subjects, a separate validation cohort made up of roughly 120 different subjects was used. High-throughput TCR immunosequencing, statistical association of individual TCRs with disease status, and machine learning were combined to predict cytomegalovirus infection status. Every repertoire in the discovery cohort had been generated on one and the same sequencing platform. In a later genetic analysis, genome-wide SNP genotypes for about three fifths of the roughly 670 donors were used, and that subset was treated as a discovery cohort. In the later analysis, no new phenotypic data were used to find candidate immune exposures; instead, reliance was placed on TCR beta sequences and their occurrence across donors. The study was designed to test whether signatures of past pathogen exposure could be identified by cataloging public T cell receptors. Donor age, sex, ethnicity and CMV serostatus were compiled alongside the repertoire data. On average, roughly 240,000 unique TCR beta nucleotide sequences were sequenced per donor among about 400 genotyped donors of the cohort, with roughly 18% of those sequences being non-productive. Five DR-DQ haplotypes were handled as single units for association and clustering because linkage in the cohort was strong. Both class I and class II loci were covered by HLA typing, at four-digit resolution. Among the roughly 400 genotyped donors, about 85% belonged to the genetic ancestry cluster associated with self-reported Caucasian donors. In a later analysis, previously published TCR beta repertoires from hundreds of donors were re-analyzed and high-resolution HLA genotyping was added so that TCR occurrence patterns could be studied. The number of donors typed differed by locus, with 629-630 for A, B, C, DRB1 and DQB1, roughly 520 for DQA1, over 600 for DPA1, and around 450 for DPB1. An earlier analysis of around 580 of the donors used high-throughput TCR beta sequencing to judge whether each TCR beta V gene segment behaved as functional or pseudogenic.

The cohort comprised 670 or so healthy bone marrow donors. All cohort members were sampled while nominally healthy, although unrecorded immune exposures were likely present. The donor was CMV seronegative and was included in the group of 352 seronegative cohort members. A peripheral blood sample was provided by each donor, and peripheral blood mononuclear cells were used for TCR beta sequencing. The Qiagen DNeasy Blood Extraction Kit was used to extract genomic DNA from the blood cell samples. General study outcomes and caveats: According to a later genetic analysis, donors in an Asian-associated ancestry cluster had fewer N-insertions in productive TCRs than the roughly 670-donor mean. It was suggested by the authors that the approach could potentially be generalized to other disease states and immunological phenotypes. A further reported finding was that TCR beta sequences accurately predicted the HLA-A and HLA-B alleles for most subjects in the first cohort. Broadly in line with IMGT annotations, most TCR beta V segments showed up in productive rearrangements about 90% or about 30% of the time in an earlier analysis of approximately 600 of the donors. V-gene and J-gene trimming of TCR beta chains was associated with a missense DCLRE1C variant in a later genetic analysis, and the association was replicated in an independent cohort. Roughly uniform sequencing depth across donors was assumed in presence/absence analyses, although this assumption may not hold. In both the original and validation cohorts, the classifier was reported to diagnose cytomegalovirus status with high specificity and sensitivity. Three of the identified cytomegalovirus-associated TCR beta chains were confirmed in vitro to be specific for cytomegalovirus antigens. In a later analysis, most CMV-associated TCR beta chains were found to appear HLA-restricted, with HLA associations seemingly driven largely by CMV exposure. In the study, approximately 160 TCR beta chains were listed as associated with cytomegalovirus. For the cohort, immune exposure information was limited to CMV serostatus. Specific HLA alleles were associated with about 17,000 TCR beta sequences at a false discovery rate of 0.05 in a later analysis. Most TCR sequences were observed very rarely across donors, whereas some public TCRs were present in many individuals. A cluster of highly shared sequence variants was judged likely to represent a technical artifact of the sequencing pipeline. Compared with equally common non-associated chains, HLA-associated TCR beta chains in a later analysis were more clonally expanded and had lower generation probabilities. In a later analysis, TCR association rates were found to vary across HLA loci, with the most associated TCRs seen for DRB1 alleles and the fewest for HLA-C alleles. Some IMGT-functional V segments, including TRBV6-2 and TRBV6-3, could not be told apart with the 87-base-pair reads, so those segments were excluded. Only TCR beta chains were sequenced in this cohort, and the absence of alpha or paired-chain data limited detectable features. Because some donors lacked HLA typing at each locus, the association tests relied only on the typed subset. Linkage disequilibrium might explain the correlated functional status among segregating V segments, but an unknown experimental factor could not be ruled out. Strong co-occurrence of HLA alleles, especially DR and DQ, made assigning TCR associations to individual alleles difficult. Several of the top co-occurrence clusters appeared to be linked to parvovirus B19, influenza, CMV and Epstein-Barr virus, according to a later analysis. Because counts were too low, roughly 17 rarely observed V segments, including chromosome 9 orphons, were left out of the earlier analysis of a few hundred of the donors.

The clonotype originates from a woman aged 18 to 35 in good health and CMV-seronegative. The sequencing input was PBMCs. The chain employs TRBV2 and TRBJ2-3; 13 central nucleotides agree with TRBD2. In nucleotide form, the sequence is TGTGCCAGCACTGGGGGGGAGGGACTAGCGGGAACAGATACGCAGTATTTT. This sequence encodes CASTGGEGLAGTDTQYF.